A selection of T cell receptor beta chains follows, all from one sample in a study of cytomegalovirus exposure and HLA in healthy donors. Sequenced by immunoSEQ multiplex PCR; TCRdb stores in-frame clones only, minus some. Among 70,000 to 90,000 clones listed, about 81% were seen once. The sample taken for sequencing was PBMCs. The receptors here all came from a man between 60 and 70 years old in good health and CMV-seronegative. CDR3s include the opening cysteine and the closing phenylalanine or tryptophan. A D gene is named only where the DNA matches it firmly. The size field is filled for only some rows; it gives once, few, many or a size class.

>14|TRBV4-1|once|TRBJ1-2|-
TGCGCCAGCAGCCGGGCTGGGTGGAACTATGGCTACACCTTC
CASSRAGWNYGYTF
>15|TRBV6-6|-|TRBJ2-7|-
TGTGCCAGCAGTTATCCCGTAGAGACAGGTGACGAGCAGTACTTC
CASSYPVETGDEQYF
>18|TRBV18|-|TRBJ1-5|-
TGTGCCAGCTCACCTGGGCCCGGGGGAGCAATGGGCAATCAGCCCCAGCATTTT
CASSPGPGGAMGNQPQHF
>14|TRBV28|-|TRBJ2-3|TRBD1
TGTGCCAGCAGTTTTGGGACAGGGGTGGATACGCAGTATTTT
CASSFGTGVDTQYF
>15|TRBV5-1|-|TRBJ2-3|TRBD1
TGCGCCAGCAGCCCCACCGGGACAGCCCCAGATACGCAGTATTTT
CASSPTGTAPDTQYF
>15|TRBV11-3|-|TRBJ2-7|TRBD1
TGTGCCAGCAGCCCGGGACAGGGGAGTACCTACGAGCAGTACTTC
CASSPGQGSTYEQYF
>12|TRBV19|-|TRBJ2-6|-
TGTGCCAGTAGAACAGGATTTAACGTCCTGACTTTC
CASRTGFNVLTF
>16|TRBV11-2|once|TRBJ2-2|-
TGTGCCAGCAGCTCTATCGGGTACGCGAACACCGGGGAGCTGTTTTTT
CASSSIGYANTGELFF
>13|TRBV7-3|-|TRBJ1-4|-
TGTGCCAGCAGCCAAGACAGGAATGAAAAACTGTTTTTT
CASSQDRNEKLFF
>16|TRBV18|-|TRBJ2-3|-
TGTGCCAGCTCATACTCAAGCGGGTCCCAACGGGATACGCAGTATTTT
CASSYSSGSQRDTQYF
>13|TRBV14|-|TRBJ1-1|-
TGTGCCAGCAGCCTTTTCGGGAACACTGAAGCTTTCTTT
CASSLFGNTEAFF
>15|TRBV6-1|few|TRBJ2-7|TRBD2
TGTGCCAGCAGTGAAGAGGGCGGGGGGTCCTACGAGCAGTACTTC
CASSEEGGGSYEQYF
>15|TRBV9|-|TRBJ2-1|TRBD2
TGTGCCAGCAGCCCCCGGGGAGGGCTCACCAATGAGCAGTTCTTC
CASSPRGGLTNEQFF
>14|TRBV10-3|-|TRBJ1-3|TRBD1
TGTGCCATCACCACAGGGGGCTCTGGAAACACCATATATTTT
CAITTGGSGNTIYF
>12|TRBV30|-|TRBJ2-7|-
TGTGCCTGGCGGACAGATGGTAGGGAGCAGTACTTC
CAWRTDGREQYF
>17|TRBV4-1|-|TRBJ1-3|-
TGCGCCAGCAGTCAAAGAGGGGAGGCCGCCTCTGGAAACACCATATATTTT
CASSQRGEAASGNTIYF
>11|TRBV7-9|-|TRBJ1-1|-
TGTTCCAGCAGCTCGTACACTGAAGCTTTCTTT
CSSSSYTEAFF
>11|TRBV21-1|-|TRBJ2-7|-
TGTGCAGGGGGATTGATATACGAGCAGTACTTC
CAGGLIYEQYF
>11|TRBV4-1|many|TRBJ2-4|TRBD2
TGCGCCAGCAGCCTGGGAGGGAGGTTGGTCTTC
CASSLGGRLVF
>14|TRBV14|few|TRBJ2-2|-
TGTGCCAGCAGCCAAGTACAGAACACCGGGGAGCTGTTTTTT
CASSQVQNTGELFF
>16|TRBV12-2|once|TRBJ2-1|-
TGTGCAAGTCGCTTAGAGGAGTACGCGGGTTATACGGAGCAGTTCTTC
CASRLEEYAGYTEQFF
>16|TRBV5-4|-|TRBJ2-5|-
TGTGCCAGCAGCGCCCCGGGGGGCTGGGGTCAAGAGACCCAGTACTTC
CASSAPGGWGQETQYF
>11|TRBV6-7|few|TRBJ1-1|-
TGTGCCCCGACGGAGCGCACTGAAGCTTTCTTT
CAPTERTEAFF
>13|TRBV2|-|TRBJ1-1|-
TGTGCCAGCAGTGATATGGGGGGCACTGAAGCTTTCTTT
CASSDMGGTEAFF
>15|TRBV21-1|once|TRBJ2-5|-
TGTGCCAGCAGCAAAGAGGGACAGGGGCAAGAGACCCAGTACTTC
CASSKEGQGQETQYF
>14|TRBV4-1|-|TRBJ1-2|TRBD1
TGCGCCAGCAGTCGTAGACAGGGCCCGAGCGGCTACACCTTC
CASSRRQGPSGYTF
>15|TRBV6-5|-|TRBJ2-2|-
TGTGCCAGCAGTTACTCGGGGCCAAACACCGGGGAGCTGTTTTTT
CASSYSGPNTGELFF
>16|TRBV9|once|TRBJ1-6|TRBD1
TGTGCCAGCAGCGTAGCGACAGGGATCTATAATTCACCCCTCCACTTT
CASSVATGIYNSPLHF
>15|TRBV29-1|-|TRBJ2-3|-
TGCAGCGTTGAAGACTCAGGGACTAGCACAGATACGCAGTATTTT
CSVEDSGTSTDTQYF
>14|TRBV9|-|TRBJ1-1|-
TGTGCCAGCAGCGTGGGTGTGCGGGGGACTGAAGCTTTCTTT
CASSVGVRGTEAFF
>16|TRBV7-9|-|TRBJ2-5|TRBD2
TGTGCCAGCAGCCCCAGACTAGCGGGGGGGCCAGAGACCCAGTACTTC
CASSPRLAGGPETQYF
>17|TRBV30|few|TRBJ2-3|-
TGTGCCTGGAGAGTTGGGGGCGCTTCGTCCGGCACAGATACGCAGTATTTT
CAWRVGGASSGTDTQYF
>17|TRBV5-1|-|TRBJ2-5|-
TGCGCCAGCATAAGGGGGGGGCGGGGACCATCCCAAGAGACCCAGTACTTC
CASIRGGRGPSQETQYF
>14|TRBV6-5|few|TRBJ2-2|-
TGTGCCAGCAGTCCAGGGGTTTACACCGGGGAGCTGTTTTTT
CASSPGVYTGELFF
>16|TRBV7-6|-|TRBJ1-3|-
TGTGCCAGCAGCTTAGGGGCCAGGGCTACTGGAAACACCATATATTTT
CASSLGARATGNTIYF
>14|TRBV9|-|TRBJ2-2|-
TGTGCCAGCAGCGTAGATCCCGGGGGCGGGGAGCTGTTTTTT
CASSVDPGGGELFF
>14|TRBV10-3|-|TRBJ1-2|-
TGTGCCATCAGTGATCCGGGACGGGCCGGAGGGAACACCTTC
CAISDPGRAGGNTF
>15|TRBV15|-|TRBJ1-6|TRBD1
TGTGCCACCAGCAGAGACAGGGGGCTAAATTCACCCCTCCACTTT
CATSRDRGLNSPLHF
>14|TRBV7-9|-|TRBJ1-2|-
TGTGCCAGCAGCTTAGCGGGAGGGCCAGAGGGCTACACCTTC
CASSLAGGPEGYTF
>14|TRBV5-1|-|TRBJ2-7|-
TGCGCCAGCAGCTTGGGGACTCCGTCCTACGAGCAGTACTTC
CASSLGTPSYEQYF
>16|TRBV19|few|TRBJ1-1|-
TGTGCCAGTAGTATCAGGGCAGGGTCCCTCCTCACTGAAGCTTTCTTT
CASSIRAGSLLTEAFF
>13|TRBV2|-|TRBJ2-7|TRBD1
TGTGCCAGCAACGGACAGGGGCTGGGGGAGCAGTACTTC
CASNGQGLGEQYF
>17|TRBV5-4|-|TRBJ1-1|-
TGTGCCAGCAGCTCCCTTTCCGACAGGATCATGAACACTGAAGCTTTCTTT
CASSSLSDRIMNTEAFF
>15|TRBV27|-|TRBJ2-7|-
TGTGCCAGCAGTTTATCAACCGGTGGCTCCTACGAGCAGTACTTC
CASSLSTGGSYEQYF
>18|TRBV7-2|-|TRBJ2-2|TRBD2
TGTGCCAGCAGCTTAAGAGCGGGGGGGCTCGCGAACACCGGGGAGCTGTTTTTT
CASSLRAGGLANTGELFF
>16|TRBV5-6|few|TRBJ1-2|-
TGTGCCAGCAGCTCTGTAGGGGAGGGAGCTCGTTATGGCTACACCTTC
CASSSVGEGARYGYTF
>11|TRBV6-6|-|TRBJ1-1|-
TGTGCCAGCGGGCTGAACACTGAAGCTTTCTTT
CASGLNTEAFF
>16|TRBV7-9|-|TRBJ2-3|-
TGTGCCAGCAGCTTATCCGGGAAGGAGGGCACAGATACGCAGTATTTT
CASSLSGKEGTDTQYF
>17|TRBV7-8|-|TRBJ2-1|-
TGTGCCAGCAGCTTAGTGGTCTTACCGAGGACCTACAATGAGCAGTTCTTC
CASSLVVLPRTYNEQFF
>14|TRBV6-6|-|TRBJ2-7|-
TGTGCCAGCAGTGCTCGGGGGGCCACCTACGAGCAGTACTTC
CASSARGATYEQYF
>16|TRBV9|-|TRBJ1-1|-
TGTGCCAGCAGCGCACGACATAATTCCATGAACACTGAAGCTTTCTTT
CASSARHNSMNTEAFF
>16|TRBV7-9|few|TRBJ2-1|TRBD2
TGTGCCAGCAACTCCCTGACTAGCGGGGGTTTAGGTGAGCAGTTCTTC
CASNSLTSGGLGEQFF
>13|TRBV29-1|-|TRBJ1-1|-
TGCAGCGGAAGAGTTTCGATGAACACTGAAGCTTTCTTT
CSGRVSMNTEAFF
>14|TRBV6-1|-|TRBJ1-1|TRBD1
TGTGCCAGCAGTGAGTCCGGGACAGGGACTGAAGCTTTCTTT
CASSESGTGTEAFF
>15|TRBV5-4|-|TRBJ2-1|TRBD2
TGTGCCAGCAGCTCGGGACTAGCGGAATACAATGAGCAGTTCTTC
CASSSGLAEYNEQFF
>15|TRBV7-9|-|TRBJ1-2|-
TGTTCCAGCAGCTTTTGGGAGGCCGCTAACTATGGCTACACCTTC
CSSSFWEAANYGYTF
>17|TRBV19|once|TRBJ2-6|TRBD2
TGTGCCAGTAGAAATAGCGGGGGCTACTCTGGGGCCAACGTCCTGACTTTC
CASRNSGGYSGANVLTF
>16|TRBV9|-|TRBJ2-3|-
TGTGCCAGCAGCCCCACGCTTAGAACAGGGCGCGATACGCAGTATTTT
CASSPTLRTGRDTQYF
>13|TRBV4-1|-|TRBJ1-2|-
TGCGCCAGCAGCCCATCGACAGCTCGTGGCTACACCTTC
CASSPSTARGYTF